The clone carrying this TCR beta chain was counted ten times or more. Its antigen is as yet unknown. The entry originates in a study of read filtering for tumor transcriptome and immune sequencing. Study in general: R-ISS stage counts were roughly 8 for I, 15 to 20 for II, 7 for III.

Germline lookup yields CDR1 MGHRA and CDR2 YSYEKL. Trimming took 1 base from V and 4 from J, leaving 7 bases between them. This CDR3 is built from 14 residues. This library used 300 to 450 ng RNA and molecular barcoded adaptors spanning alpha/delta and beta/gamma chains. TCRdb reanalysed the reads using MiXCR and keeps one entry per CDR3 protein. Among about 130,000 distinct CDR3 sequences listed, over 10% were seen once. Whole-study results and caveats: The sorted CD138-negative fraction was a mixed bone marrow immune population, not purified T cells. Without single-read clonotypes, shared clonotype proportions correlated more between IR-seq and RNA-seq.

This TCR was sampled from a donor aged 40 or older with multiple myeloma. J is TRBJ1-4 and V is TRBV4-1; D call uncertain. The sample consisted of a population of CD138-negative cells sorted from bone marrow. The CDR3 DNA follows: TGCGCCAGCAGCCAAGGGGTATTTAATGAAAAACTGTTTTTT. Translating gives CASSQGVFNEKLFF.